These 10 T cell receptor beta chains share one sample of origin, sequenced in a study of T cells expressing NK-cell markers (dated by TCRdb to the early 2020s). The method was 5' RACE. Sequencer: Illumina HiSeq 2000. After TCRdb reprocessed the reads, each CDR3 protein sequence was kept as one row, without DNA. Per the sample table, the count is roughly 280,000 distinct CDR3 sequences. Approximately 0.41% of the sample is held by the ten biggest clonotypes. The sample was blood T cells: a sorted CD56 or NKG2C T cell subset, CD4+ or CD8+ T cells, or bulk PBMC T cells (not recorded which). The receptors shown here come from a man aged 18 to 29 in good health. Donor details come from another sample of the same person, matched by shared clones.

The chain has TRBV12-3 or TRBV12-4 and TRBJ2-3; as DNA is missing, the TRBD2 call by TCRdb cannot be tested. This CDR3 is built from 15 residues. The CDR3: CASSPIAGRTDTQYF.

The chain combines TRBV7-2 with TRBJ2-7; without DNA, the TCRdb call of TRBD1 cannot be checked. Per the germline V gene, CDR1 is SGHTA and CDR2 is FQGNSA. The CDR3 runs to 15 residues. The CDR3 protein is CASSLAGGSDYEQYF.

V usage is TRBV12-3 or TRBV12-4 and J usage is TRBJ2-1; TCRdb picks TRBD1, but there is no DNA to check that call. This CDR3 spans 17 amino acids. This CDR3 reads CASSNPLGEWMSNEQFF.

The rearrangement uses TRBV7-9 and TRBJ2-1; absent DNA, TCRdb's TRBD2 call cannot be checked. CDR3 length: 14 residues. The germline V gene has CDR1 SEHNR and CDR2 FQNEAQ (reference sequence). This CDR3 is CASSLAGTSVEQFF.

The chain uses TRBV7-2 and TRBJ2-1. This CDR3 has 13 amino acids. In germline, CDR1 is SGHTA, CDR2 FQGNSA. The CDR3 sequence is CASSFAIYNEQFF.

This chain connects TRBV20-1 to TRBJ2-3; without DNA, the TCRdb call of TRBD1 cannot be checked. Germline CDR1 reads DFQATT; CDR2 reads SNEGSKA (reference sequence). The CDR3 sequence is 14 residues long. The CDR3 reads CSASGDSYTDTQYF.

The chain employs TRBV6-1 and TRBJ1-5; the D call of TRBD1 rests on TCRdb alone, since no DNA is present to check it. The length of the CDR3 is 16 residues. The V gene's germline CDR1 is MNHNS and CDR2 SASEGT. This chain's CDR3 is CASRGVWGSSNQPQHF.

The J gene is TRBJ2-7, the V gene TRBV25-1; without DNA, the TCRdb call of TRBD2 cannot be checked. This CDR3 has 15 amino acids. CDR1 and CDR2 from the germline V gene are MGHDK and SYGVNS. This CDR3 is CASSEGGLAGYEQYF.

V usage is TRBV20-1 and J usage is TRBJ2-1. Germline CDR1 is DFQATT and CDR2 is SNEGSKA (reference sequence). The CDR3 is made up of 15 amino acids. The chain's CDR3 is CSASQRETTYNEQFF.

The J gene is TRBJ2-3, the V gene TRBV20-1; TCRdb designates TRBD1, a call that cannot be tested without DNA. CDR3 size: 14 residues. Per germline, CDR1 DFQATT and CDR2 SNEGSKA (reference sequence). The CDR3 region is CSAPRDAILDTQYF.